The present entry profiles one T cell receptor beta chain with its context. Its matching antigen is unknown. This sample was included in a study of cytomegalovirus exposure and HLA in healthy donors. 13 Jbeta primers and 60 Vbeta primers were used for the PCR. Repertoires were generated with immunoSEQ multiplex PCR, while TCRdb's copy carries only in-frame clones and drops some. This sample yields approximately 100,000 clones, of which roughly 82% are seen a single time; roughly 11% belongs to the top ten. Findings and caveats of the study: Cytomegalovirus-associated TCR beta chains were listed, numbering some 170. In a later analysis, TCR beta V- and J-gene trimming showed a link to a missense DCLRE1C variant. The study dropped some indistinguishable V segments, TRBV6-2 and TRBV6-3 among them. Being productive about 90% or about 30% of the time was typical of most TCR beta V segments in an earlier analysis.

Trimming pared 0 bases from V and 7 bases from J, leaving 14 bases between. Germline V lookup: CDR1 SGHKS, CDR2 YYEKEE (reference sequence). This CDR3 comprises 16 residues. This TCR derives from a man in his forties in good health and CMV-seropositive. The J gene is TRBJ1-6, the V gene TRBV5-5; D is unresolved. Material: PBMCs. This chain's CDR3 is CASSLAAVSGNSPLHF. In nucleotides, the CDR3 is TGTGCCAGCAGCTTGGCGGCGGTTTCCGGGAATTCACCCCTCCACTTT.